A single sample is the source of the 18 T cell receptor beta chains below, sequenced in a study of blood T cell repertoires in COVID-19. Data came from immunoSEQ multiplex PCR; TCRdb stores just in-frame clones and leaves some out. Here the sample spans approximately 150,000 clones, 80% being singletons. The sequenced sample consisted of peripheral blood. These receptors all stem from a man aged 70-80 years who had recovered from COVID-19.

V usage is TRBV11-3 and J usage is TRBJ2-2; 8 bases map to TRBD2. Trimming took 4 bases from V and 3 from J; bases not matched to a gene: 10. The CDR3 has 17 amino acids. Germline values: CDR1 SGHNT, CDR2 YENEEA. The CDR3 DNA sequence: TGTGCCAGCAGCTCAAGCCGAGCGGGAGTTGACACCGGGGAGCTGTTTTTT. Amino acid sequence: CASSSSRAGVDTGELFF.

The V and J genes are TRBV18 and TRBJ2-7, with TRBD2 matching 7 bases. After removal of 0 bases from V and 3 bases from J, the junction contained 8 bases not matched to a gene. Germline V CDR1 and CDR2: KGHSH, LQKENI. This CDR3 comprises 16 residues. The DNA for the CDR3 is TGTGCCAGCTCACCACCCGGCCTAGCGGAAAACTACGAGCAGTACTTC. Translation: CASSPPGLAENYEQYF.

The chain combines TRBV27 with TRBJ2-5; 7 nucleotides line up with TRBD1. This CDR3 comprises 13 residues. J gave up 11 bases and V 0 bases, and 6 bases lay outside the gene matches. The germline V gene has CDR1 MNHEY and CDR2 SMNVEV (reference sequence). The CDR3 here is CASSLSAGDSQYF. CDR3 DNA sequence: TGTGCCAGCAGTTTATCCGCTGGGGACAGTCAGTACTTC.

This clone has just one count. The chain employs TRBV10-1 and TRBJ2-3, with 9 bases matching TRBD1. V shed 8 bases, J shed 2 bases, and the junction held 5 bases outside the gene matches. Germline CDR1 is WNHNN and CDR2 is SYGVQD (reference sequence). The CDR3 has 14 amino acids. CDR3 sequence reads: CASSRTGDTDTQYF. The CDR3 coding sequence is TGCGCCAGCTCTAGGACAGGGGACACAGATACGCAGTATTTT.

This clone has just a few counts. The gene calls are TRBV6-5 and TRBJ1-3, with 7 bases identical to TRBD1. The CDR3 is made up of 15 amino acids. Looked up from germline, CDR1 is MNHEY and CDR2 is SVGAGI. With V trimmed by 5 bases and J by 0 bases, 4 bases remained unmatched. CDR3 amino acids: CASSRDRDSGNTIYF. In DNA, the CDR3 is TGTGCCAGCAGTCGAGACAGGGACTCTGGAAACACCATATATTTT.

The chain is built from TRBV6-6 and TRBJ2-7, with 8 bases identical to TRBD2. The CDR3 has 12 amino acids. Trimming took 0 bases from V and 12 from J; bases not matched to a gene: 4. The germline CDR1 and CDR2 sequences are MNHNY and SVGAGI (reference sequence). The CDR3 sequence: CASSYSTSATYF. As DNA, the CDR3 is TGTGCCAGCAGTTACTCGACTAGCGCTACGTACTTC.

The chain joins TRBV5-1 to TRBJ1-1, with D maybe TRBD1 (5 bases). The CDR3 extends over 14 amino acids. CDR1 and CDR2 (germline): SGHRS, YFSETQ. Trimming pared 6 bases from V and 1 base from J, leaving 13 bases between. CDR3 coding DNA: TGCGCCAGCATGGCAGGGATGAAGAACACTGAAGCTTTCTTT. Translating it yields CASMAGMKNTEAFF.

V is TRBV6-5 and J is TRBJ1-1; D perhaps matches TRBD1 (5 bases). This CDR3 is built from 12 residues. CDR1 MNHEY and CDR2 SVGAGI come from the germline V gene. The V gene lost 7 bases and the J gene lost 1 base, with 7 bases spanning the gap. CDR3 coding DNA: TGTGCCAGCACCGGACAGAACACTGAAGCTTTCTTT. Protein product: CASTGQNTEAFF.

The chain carries TRBV2 and TRBJ2-7; possibly TRBD2 for D (5 bases). The CDR3 has 15 residues. The germline V gene has CDR1 SNHLY and CDR2 FYNNEI. Trimming took 1 base from V and 4 from J, leaving 14 bases between them. As DNA, the CDR3 is TGTGCCAGCAGTGAAGATGGGCGGAGGCTGTACGAGCAGTACTTC. This sequence encodes CASSEDGRRLYEQYF.

The chain is built from TRBV5-1 and TRBJ1-2, with 10 bases fitting TRBD1. This CDR3 contains 14 residues. The V segment lost 4 bases and the J segment 5 bases; nucleotides outside the gene matches: 5. Germline lookup yields CDR1 SGHRS and CDR2 YFSETQ. The CDR3, as DNA: TGCGCCAGCAGCCCGGGGACAGGGGCATATGGCTACACCTTC. It translates to CASSPGTGAYGYTF.

V and J are TRBV4-1 and TRBJ1-5; TRBD1 matches at 7 bases. This CDR3 spans 16 amino acids. V gave up 3 bases and J gave up 7 bases; unmatched junction bases: 12. Germline CDR1 is MGHRA and CDR2 is YSYEKL. CDR3 residues: CASSHIMGDSRQPQHF. The CDR3 DNA follows: TGCGCCAGCAGCCATATCATGGGGGACAGTCGCCAGCCCCAGCATTTT.

The gene calls are TRBV4-1 and TRBJ1-2; perhaps TRBD1 as D (6 bases). Deletions cut 1 base from V and 5 bases from J, with 17 bases between. There are 16 residues in the CDR3. CDR1 and CDR2 (germline): MGHRA, YSYEKL. This CDR3 is CASSQGRGQTLYGYTF. CDR3 nucleotide sequence: TGCGCCAGCAGCCAAGGGAGAGGACAGACCCTTTATGGCTACACCTTC.

The chain uses TRBV19 and TRBJ1-5; D remains ambiguous. Germline V gene sequence: CDR1 LNHDA, CDR2 SQIVND (reference sequence). The V and J ends lost 3 bases and 3 bases respectively, with 12 bases between them. The CDR3 totals 15 residues. The DNA of the CDR3 is TGTGCCAGTAGTATTTACTTTTACCCCAATCAGCCCCAGCATTTT. The encoded protein is CASSIYFYPNQPQHF.

This clone was picked up a small number of times. The V and J genes are TRBV4-2 and TRBJ2-2; D is unresolved. Trimming shortened V by 1 base and J by 8 bases, and 5 bases separated the two germline ends. This CDR3 is 12 amino acids long. The germline CDR1 and CDR2 sequences are LGHNA and YNFKEQ. The CDR3 loop is CASSQARGELFF. The CDR3 nucleotides are TGTGCCAGCAGCCAAGCGAGGGGGGAGCTGTTTTTT.

The chain has TRBV29-1 and TRBJ2-7, with D possibly being TRBD1 (6 bases). V lost 6 bases to trimming and J lost 2 bases, with 14 bases between them. The CDR3 sequence is 13 residues long. The germline gives CDR1 SQVTM, CDR2 ANQGSEA. CDR3 in amino acids: CSVIQGPPYEQYF. The DNA for the CDR3 is TGCAGCGTAATACAGGGTCCCCCCTACGAGCAGTACTTC.

The chain uses TRBV5-1 and TRBJ2-2; a possible D gene is TRBD1 (6 bases). The length of the CDR3 is 16 residues. From germline, CDR1 is SGHRS and CDR2 YFSETQ. The V end was cut by 2 bases, the J end by 3 bases, with 14 bases between. CDR3 coding DNA: TGCGCCAGCAGCTTTAGAGGGGGTCGGGACACCGGGGAGCTGTTTTTT. Its translation is CASSFRGGRDTGELFF.

This chain connects TRBV7-6 to TRBJ1-5; D uncertain. Trimming shortened V by 4 bases and J by 4 bases, and 8 bases separated the two germline ends. CDR1 and CDR2 (germline): SGHVS, FNYEAQ. The CDR3 contains 13 residues. CDR3 residues: CASSSAGNQPQHF. As DNA, the CDR3 is TGTGCCAGCAGCTCCGCGGGGAATCAGCCCCAGCATTTT.

The chain couples TRBV27 to TRBJ2-7, with D possibly TRBD2 on 6 matching bases. Germline CDR1 is MNHEY and CDR2 is SMNVEV (reference sequence). The CDR3 spans 14 residues. Between the trimmed V and J ends, which lost 2 bases and 6 bases, there was a span of 14 bases. CDR3 region: CASSLAGLSPEQYF. CDR3 coding DNA: TGTGCCAGCAGTTTAGCGGGACTCTCGCCCGAGCAGTACTTC.